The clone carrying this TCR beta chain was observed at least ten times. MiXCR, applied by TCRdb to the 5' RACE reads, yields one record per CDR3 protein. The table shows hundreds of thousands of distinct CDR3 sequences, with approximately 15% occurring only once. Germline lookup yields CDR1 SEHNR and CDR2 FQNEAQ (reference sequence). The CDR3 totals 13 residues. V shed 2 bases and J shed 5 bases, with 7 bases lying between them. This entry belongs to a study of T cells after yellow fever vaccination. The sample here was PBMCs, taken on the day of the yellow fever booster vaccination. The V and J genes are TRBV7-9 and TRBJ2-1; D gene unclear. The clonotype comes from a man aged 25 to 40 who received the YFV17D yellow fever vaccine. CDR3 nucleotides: TGTGCCAGCAGCTTAAAACTGGACAATGAGCAGTTCTTC. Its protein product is CASSLKLDNEQFF.